The 6 T cell receptor beta chains reported below all come from one sample, sequenced in a study of T cell repertoires in cytomegalovirus infection. TCRdb independently ran MiXCR on the reads; one entry per CDR3 protein. This table holds about 360,000 distinct CDR3 sequences, over 15% found once. Sequenced input: PBMCs. These receptors were collected from a human donor in good health (CMV status not recorded). Some clones in this sample may be carry-over from other donors' samples.

CDR3 coding DNA: TGTGCCAGTAGAACATTACTAGCGGGAGGAAACAATGAGCAGTTCTTC. Translation gives CASRTLLAGGNNEQFF. The chain carries TRBV19 and TRBJ2-1, with TRBD2 matching 12 bases. The germline CDR1 and CDR2 sequences are LNHDA and SQIVND (reference sequence). The CDR3 length is 16 residues. The trim removed 6 bases at V and 5 bases at J, leaving 8 bases unmatched.

V usage is TRBV2 and J usage is TRBJ1-5; D uncertain. The CDR3 length is 16 residues. Between the trimmed V and J ends, which lost 3 bases and 0 bases, there was a span of 12 bases. The V gene's germline CDR1 is SNHLY and CDR2 FYNNEI. The CDR3, as DNA: TGTGCCAGCAGTGACCCCGCAGAGTTTAGCAATCAGCCCCAGCATTTT. Amino acid sequence: CASSDPAEFSNQPQHF.

CDR3 coding DNA: TGCAGTGCTCAAGAATTAATCCAACAAGAGACCCAGTACTTC. This gives the protein CSAQELIQQETQYF. The V call is TRBV20-1, the J call TRBJ2-5; no firm D call. Germline lookup yields CDR1 DFQATT and CDR2 SNEGSKA (reference sequence). V was cut by 5 bases and J by 2 bases, with 15 bases left in between. This CDR3 is built from 14 residues.

This clonotype was detected ten times or more. CDR3 protein: CASSLAGSLTEAFF. CDR3 sequence (DNA): TGTGCCAGCAGCTTAGCAGGCAGCCTTACTGAAGCTTTCTTT. The chain has TRBV7-2 and TRBJ1-1; D is unclear. This CDR3 is 14 amino acids long. The germline CDR1 and CDR2 sequences are SGHTA and FQGNSA. V lost 0 bases and J 5 bases, leaving 10 bases between the germline ends.

This clonotype was counted at least ten times. This rearrangement joins TRBV7-8 to TRBJ1-1; 8 nucleotides agree with TRBD1. The CDR3 loop spans 16 amino acids. Germline CDR1 is SGHVS and CDR2 is FQNEAQ. V shed 2 bases, J shed 4 bases, and the junction held 9 bases outside the gene matches. The CDR3 DNA follows: TGTGCCAGCAGCTTAATGAGCCTACAGGGGGGCACTGAAGCTTTCTTT. Its protein product is CASSLMSLQGGTEAFF.

This clonotype was recorded at least ten times. The chain recombines TRBV7-2 with TRBJ1-2, with D possibly matching TRBD1 (6 bases). The CDR3 loop spans 15 amino acids. Between the trimmed V and J ends, which lost 2 bases and 4 bases, there was a span of 14 bases. Germline-derived CDR1 and CDR2 are SGHTA and FQGNSA. Here the CDR3 reads CASSLRTTGIYGYTF. The CDR3 DNA reads as TGTGCCAGCAGCTTAAGAACCACAGGGATCTATGGCTACACCTTC.